A single sample gave rise to the 13 T cell receptor beta chains below, sequenced in a study of T-cell memory formation after mild COVID-19 (dated by TCRdb to about 2021). Library method: 5' RACE. The sequencing machine was an Illumina NovaSeq 6000. TCRdb applied fastp at Q25 and MiXCR to the public reads, then kept only in-frame beta chains. Rows are combined by CDR3 protein, so each entry shows the most common genes and DNA. The sample table holds 400,000 or so distinct CDR3 sequences, of which around 20% were seen once. 7.5% to 9.5% of the sample comes from the top ten. The sample consisted of PBMCs or a T cell subset sorted from them (not recorded which). Source of these receptors: an adult woman who had mild COVID-19 (a few samples of this study predate the infection). The sample titles of this study are shuffled in the database, so cell type and time point are left out; the donor was told from shared clones.

The chain joins TRBV19 to TRBJ1-2; D remains unclear. Trimming took off 6 bases at V and 4 bases at J, with 9 bases between the two ends. This CDR3 is built from 12 residues. Germline CDR1 is LNHDA and CDR2 is SQIVND (reference sequence). CDR3 in DNA: TGTGCCAGTAGGGTGGATTTCTATGGCTACACCTTC. Protein sequence: CASRVDFYGYTF.

The rearrangement uses TRBV4-1 and TRBJ2-2; TRBD1 or TRBD2 may be the D gene (5 bases each). Germline V CDR1 and CDR2: MGHRA, YSYEKL. The CDR3 extends over 20 amino acids. V lost 0 bases and J 13 bases, leaving 33 bases between the germline ends. The chain's CDR3 is CASSQDFASSTVTHGAGLFF. CDR3 nucleotides: TGCGCCAGCAGCCAAGATTTCGCGAGTTCGACAGTCACACACGGGGCTGGGCTGTTTTTT.

The chain is built from TRBV12-3 or TRBV12-4 and TRBJ2-3; TRBD1 might be the D (5 bases). V was cut by 10 bases and J by 1 base, with 15 bases left in between. The CDR3 sequence is 14 residues long. Here the CDR3 DNA reads TGTGCCACCACCCCAGGGCTCCGCACAGATACGCAGTATTTT. The encoded protein is CATTPGLRTDTQYF.

This clonotype was counted a few times. This chain connects TRBV20-1 to TRBJ1-1; 8 bases align to TRBD1. The CDR3 has 15 residues. Germline assignment: CDR1 DFQATT and CDR2 SNEGSKA (reference sequence). V was clipped by 5 bases and J by 1 base; unmatched bases: 9. The CDR3: CSAFRTGQSNTEAFF. The CDR3 region has the DNA TGCAGTGCTTTTAGGACAGGGCAATCGAACACTGAAGCTTTCTTT.

The chain joins TRBV2 to TRBJ1-2; the D is unclear. This CDR3 has 11 amino acids. V was clipped by 3 bases and J by 10 bases, with 9 bases between them. The germline CDR1 and CDR2 sequences are SNHLY and FYNNEI. CDR3 in amino acids: CASSERWIYTF. CDR3 in DNA: TGTGCCAGCAGTGAGAGGTGGATCTACACCTTC. The complete variable domain, with remaining parts taken from reference TRBV2 and TRBJ1-2, reads EPEVTQTPSHQVTQMGQEVILRCVPISNHLYFYWYRQILGQKVEFLVSFYNNEISEKSEIFDDQFSVERPDGSNFTLKIRSTKLEDSAMYFCASSERWIYTFGSGTRLTVV.

This clonotype was recorded a few times. V is TRBV12-3 or TRBV12-4 and J is TRBJ1-2; no definite D call. The CDR3 consists of 13 residues. Trimming removed 2 bases at V and 6 bases at J, with 10 bases between. The chain's CDR3 is CASSLQDVDGYTF. The CDR3 DNA reads TGTGCCAGCAGTTTACAGGACGTCGATGGCTACACCTTC.

The sample holds many counts of this clonotype. Sequence at one end of the junction differs from germline and may be a read error. The gene calls are TRBV5-1 and TRBJ1-1; tentatively, D is TRBD1 (5 bases). Per the germline V gene, CDR1 is SGHRS and CDR2 is YFSETQ. The CDR3 consists of 13 residues. CDR3 in amino acids: CASSLGANTEAFF. The CDR3, as DNA: TGTGCCAGCAGCTTAGGGGCGAACACTGAAGCTTTCTTT. The whole variable domain, remainder taken from reference TRBV5-1 and TRBJ1-1, is KAGVTQTPRYLIKTRGQQVTLSCSPISGHRSVSWYQQTPGQGLQFLFEYFSETQRNKGNFPGRFSGRQFSNSRSEMNVSTLELGDSALYLCASSLGANTEAFFGQGTRLTVV.

This clonotype has a handful of counts. The chain combines TRBV6-1 with TRBJ1-2; the D gene is possibly TRBD1 (5 bases). Per the germline V gene, CDR1 is MNHNS and CDR2 is SASEGT. Trimming removed 7 bases at V and 5 bases at J, with 17 bases between. This CDR3 is built from 14 residues. CDR3 in amino acids: CASKGTGTAYGYTF. DNA of the CDR3: TGTGCCAGCAAGGGGACCGGGACCGCGTATGGCTACACCTTC.

This clonotype was seen more than once but under ten times. The V and J genes are TRBV7-8 and TRBJ2-3; the D gene is possibly TRBD1 (6 bases). Trimming stripped 2 bases from V and 7 bases from J, with 22 bases between. The length of the CDR3 is 17 residues. CDR1 and CDR2 from the germline V gene are SGHVS and FQNEAQ. In DNA form, the CDR3 reads TGTGCCAGCAGCTTACTAGCCGCCGACAGGTTGAATTATACGCAGTATTTT. It yields the protein CASSLLAADRLNYTQYF. Variable domain in full (rest from reference TRBV7-8 and TRBJ2-3): GAGVSQSPRYKVAKRGQDVALRCDPISGHVSLFWYQQALGQGPEFLTYFQNEAQLDKSGLPSDRFFAERPEGSVSTLKIQRTQQEDSAVYLCASSLLAADRLNYTQYFGPGTRLTVL.

V gene TRBV7-2 combines with J gene TRBJ1-1, with D unresolved. Trimming removed 3 bases from V and 3 bases from J, with 11 bases in between. The CDR3 runs 14 residues. Germline loops: CDR1 SGHTA, CDR2 FQGNSA. Here the CDR3 DNA reads TGTGCCAGCAGCTTCCTAGAGCGAGACACTGAAGCTTTCTTT. Translating it yields CASSFLERDTEAFF.

This clonotype was observed at least ten times. An end of the junction differs from the germline gene, which may be a read error. The chain carries TRBV7-8 and TRBJ2-7; D ambiguous. This CDR3 spans 16 amino acids. Germline CDR1 and CDR2: SGHVS and FQNEAQ. The CDR3 loop is CASSIAPWVRIDEQYF. For the CDR3, the DNA is TGTGCCAGCAGCATAGCCCCCTGGGTCCGGATAGACGAGCAGTACTTC. Variable domain in full (rest from reference TRBV7-8 and TRBJ2-7): GAGVSQSPRYKVAKRGQDVALRCDPISGHVSLFWYQQALGQGPEFLTYFQNEAQLDKSGLPSDRFFAERPEGSVSTLKIQRTQQEDSAVYLCASSIAPWVRIDEQYFGPGTRLTVT.

The rearrangement links TRBV4-1 to TRBJ1-2; D call uncertain. Deletions cut 2 bases from V and 4 bases from J, with 14 bases between. This CDR3 is built from 15 residues. Germline values: CDR1 MGHRA, CDR2 YSYEKL. The CDR3 reads CASSQHNRIGYGYTF. The CDR3 DNA sequence: TGCGCCAGCAGCCAACATAATAGGATTGGCTATGGCTACACCTTC.

The CDR3 DNA is TGCGCCAGCAGCGCCCCTGGGGCCAACGTCCTGACTTTC. Amino acid sequence: CASSAPGANVLTF. The chain carries TRBV5-1 and TRBJ2-6; no clear D gene. Trimming cost V 4 bases and J 2 bases, with 4 bases left between them. Germline V lookup: CDR1 SGHRS, CDR2 YFSETQ. CDR3 size: 13 residues.